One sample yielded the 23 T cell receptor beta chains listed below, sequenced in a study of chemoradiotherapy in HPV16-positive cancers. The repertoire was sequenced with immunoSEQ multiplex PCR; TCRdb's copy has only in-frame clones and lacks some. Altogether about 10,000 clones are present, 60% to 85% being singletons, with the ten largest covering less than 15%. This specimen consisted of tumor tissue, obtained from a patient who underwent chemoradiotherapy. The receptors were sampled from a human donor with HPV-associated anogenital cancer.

CDR3 DNA sequence: TGTGCCAGCAGTGTAGGGGGGCCCGGGGAGCTGTTTTTT. This encodes CASSVGGPGELFF. The V call is TRBV2, the J call TRBJ2-2, with D perhaps assigned TRBD1 or TRBD2 (6 bases each). Trimming removed 4 bases from V and 6 bases from J, with 9 bases in between. This CDR3 has 13 amino acids. In germline, CDR1 is SNHLY, CDR2 FYNNEI.

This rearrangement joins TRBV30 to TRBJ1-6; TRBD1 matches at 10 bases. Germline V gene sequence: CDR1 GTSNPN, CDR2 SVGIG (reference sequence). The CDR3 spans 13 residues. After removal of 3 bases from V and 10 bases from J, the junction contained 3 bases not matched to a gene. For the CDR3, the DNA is TGTGCCTGGAGGTGGGACAGGGGATCACCCCTCCACTTT. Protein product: CAWRWDRGSPLHF.

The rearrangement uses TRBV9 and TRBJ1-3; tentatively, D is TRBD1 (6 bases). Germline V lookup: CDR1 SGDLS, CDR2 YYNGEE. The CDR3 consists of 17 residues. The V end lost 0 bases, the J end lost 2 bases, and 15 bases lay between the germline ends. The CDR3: CASSVVGGPSPGNTIYF. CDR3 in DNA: TGTGCCAGCAGCGTAGTTGGGGGCCCCTCTCCTGGAAACACCATATATTTT.

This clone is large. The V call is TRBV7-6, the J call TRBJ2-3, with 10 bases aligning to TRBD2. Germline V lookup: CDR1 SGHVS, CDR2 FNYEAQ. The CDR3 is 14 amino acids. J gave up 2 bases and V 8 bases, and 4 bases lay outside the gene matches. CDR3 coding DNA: TGTGCCAGCTCAGCGGGGGGGATCACAGATACGCAGTATTTT. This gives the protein CASSAGGITDTQYF.

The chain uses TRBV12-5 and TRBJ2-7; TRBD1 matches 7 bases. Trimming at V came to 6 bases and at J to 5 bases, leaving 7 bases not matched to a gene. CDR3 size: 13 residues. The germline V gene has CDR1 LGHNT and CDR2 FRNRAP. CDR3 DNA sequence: TGTGCTAGTGGGGCCAGGGGGTTCGACGAGCAGTACTTC. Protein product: CASGARGFDEQYF.

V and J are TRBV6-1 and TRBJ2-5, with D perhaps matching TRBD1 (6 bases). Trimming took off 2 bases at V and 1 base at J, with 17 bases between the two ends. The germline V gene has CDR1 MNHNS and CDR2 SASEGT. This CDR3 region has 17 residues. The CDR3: CASSEWGRLRTQETQYF. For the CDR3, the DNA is TGTGCCAGCAGTGAATGGGGGCGACTCCGGACCCAAGAGACCCAGTACTTC.

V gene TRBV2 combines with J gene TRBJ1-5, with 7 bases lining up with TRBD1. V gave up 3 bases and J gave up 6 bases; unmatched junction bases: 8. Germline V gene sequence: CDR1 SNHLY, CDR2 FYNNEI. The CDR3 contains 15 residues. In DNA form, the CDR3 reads TGTGCCAGCAGTGACCCAGGGGGGGTCGGTCAGCCCCAGCATTTT. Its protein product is CASSDPGGVGQPQHF.

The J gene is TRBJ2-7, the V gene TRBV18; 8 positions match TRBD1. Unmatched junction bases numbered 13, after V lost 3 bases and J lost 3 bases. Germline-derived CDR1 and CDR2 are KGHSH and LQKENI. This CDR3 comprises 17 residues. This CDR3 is CASSPGQGRLSVYEQYF. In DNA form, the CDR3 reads TGTGCCAGCTCACCTGGACAGGGCAGGCTCTCCGTCTACGAGCAGTACTTC.

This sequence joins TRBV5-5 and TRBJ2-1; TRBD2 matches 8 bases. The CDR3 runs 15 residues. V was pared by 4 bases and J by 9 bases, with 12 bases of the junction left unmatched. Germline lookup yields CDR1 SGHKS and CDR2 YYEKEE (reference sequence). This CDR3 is CASSPYSSGGGEQFF. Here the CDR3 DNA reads TGTGCCAGCAGCCCGTATTCCAGCGGGGGAGGTGAGCAGTTCTTC.

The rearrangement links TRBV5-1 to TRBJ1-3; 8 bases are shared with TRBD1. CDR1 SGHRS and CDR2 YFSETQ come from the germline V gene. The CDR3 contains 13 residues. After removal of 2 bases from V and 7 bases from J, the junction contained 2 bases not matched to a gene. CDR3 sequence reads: CASSFDRGNTIYF. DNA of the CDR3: TGCGCCAGCAGCTTTGACAGGGGCAACACCATATATTTT.

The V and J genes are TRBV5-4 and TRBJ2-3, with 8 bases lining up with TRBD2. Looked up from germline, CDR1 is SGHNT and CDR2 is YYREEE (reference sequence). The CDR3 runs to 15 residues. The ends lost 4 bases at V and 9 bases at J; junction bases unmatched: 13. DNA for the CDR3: TGTGCCAGCAGCGTTAGCGGGGCCCGGCGTGAAACGCAGTATTTT. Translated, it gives CASSVSGARRETQYF. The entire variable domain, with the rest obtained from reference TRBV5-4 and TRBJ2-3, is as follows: ETGVTQSPTHLIKTRGQQVTLRCSSQSGHNTVSWYQQALGQGPQFIFQYYREEENGRGNFPPRFSGLQFPNYSSELNVNALELDDSALYLCASSVSGARRETQYFGPGTRLTVL.

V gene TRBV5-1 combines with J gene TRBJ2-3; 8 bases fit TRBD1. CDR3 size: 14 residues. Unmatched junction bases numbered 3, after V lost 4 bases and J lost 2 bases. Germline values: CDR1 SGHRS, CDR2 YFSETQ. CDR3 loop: CASSPTGDTDTQYF. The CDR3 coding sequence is TGCGCCAGCAGCCCGACAGGGGACACAGATACGCAGTATTTT.

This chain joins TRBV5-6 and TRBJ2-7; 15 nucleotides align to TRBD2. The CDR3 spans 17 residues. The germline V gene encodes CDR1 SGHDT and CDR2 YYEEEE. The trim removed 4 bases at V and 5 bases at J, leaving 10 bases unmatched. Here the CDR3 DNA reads TGTGCCAGCAGCCCCGGGACTAGCGGGGGGTCCTGGGACGAGCAGTACTTC. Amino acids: CASSPGTSGGSWDEQYF.

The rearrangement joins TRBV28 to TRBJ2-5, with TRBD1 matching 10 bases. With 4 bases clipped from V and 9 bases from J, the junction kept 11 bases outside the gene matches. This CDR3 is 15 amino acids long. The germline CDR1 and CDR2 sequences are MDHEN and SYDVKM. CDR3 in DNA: TGTGCCAGCAGTTCCCCGGGACAGGGGAAATCGGCCCAGTACTTC. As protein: CASSSPGQGKSAQYF.

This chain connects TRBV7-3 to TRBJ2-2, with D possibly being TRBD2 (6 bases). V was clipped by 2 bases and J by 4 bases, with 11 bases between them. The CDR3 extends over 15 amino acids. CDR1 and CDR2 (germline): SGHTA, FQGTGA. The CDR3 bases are TGTGCCAGCAGCTTAGGAAGGGGAGGCACCGGGGAGCTGTTTTTT. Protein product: CASSLGRGGTGELFF. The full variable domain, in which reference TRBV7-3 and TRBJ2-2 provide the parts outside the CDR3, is GAGVSQTPSNKVTEKGKYVELRCDPISGHTALYWYRQSLGQGPEFLIYFQGTGAADDSGLPNDRFFAVRPEGSVSTLKIQRTERGDSAVYLCASSLGRGGTGELFFGEGSRLTVL.

Here the CDR3 DNA reads TGTGCCAGCAGCTTTTCGGCCATCAGTCGGGGCACTGAAGCTTTCTTT. It yields the protein CASSFSAISRGTEAFF. The chain uses TRBV5-5 and TRBJ1-1; no reliable D call. CDR3 length: 16 amino acids. Germline V gene data show CDR1 as SGHKS and CDR2 as YYEKEE (reference sequence). Trimming pared 2 bases from V and 4 bases from J, leaving 18 bases between.

The CDR3 DNA is TGTGCCAGCAGCCCGGACAGGGGGCTTCTGGAGACCCAGTACTTC. This encodes CASSPDRGLLETQYF. The chain employs TRBV28 and TRBJ2-5; 11 positions agree with TRBD1. J lost 5 bases, V lost 6 bases, and 8 bases had no gene match. CDR1 MDHEN and CDR2 SYDVKM come from the germline V gene. The length of the CDR3 is 15 residues.

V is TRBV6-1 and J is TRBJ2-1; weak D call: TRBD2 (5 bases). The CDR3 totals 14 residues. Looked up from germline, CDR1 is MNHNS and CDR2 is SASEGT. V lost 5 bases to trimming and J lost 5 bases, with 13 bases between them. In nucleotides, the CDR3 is TGTGCCAGCAGTTCAGGTCTAGCCCACAATGAGCAGTTCTTC. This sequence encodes CASSSGLAHNEQFF.

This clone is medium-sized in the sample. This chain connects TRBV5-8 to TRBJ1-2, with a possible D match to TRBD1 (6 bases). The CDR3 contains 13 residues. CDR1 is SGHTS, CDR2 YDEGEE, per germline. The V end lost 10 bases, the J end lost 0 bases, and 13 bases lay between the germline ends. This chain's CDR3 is CASTDRPNYGYTF. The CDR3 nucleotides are TGTGCCTCGACCGACAGGCCTAACTATGGCTACACCTTC.

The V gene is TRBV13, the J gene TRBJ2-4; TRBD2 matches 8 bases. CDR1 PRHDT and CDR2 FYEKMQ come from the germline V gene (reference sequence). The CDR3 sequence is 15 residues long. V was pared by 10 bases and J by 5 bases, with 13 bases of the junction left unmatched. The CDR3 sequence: CATAMAGGIENIQYF. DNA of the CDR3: TGTGCCACCGCGATGGCGGGGGGAATTGAAAACATTCAGTACTTC.

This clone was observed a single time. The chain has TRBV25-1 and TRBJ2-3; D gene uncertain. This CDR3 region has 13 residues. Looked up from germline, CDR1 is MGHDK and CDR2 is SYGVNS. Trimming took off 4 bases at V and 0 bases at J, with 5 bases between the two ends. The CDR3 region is CASSAGSTDTQYF. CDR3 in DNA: TGTGCCAGCAGTGCCGGGAGCACAGATACGCAGTATTTT.

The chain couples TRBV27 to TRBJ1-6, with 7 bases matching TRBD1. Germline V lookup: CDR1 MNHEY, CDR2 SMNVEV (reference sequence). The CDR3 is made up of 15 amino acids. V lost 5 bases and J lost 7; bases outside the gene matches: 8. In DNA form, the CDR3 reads TGTGCCAGCAGTCCTCCGGGACAGTTGAATTCACCCCTCCACTTT. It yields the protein CASSPPGQLNSPLHF.

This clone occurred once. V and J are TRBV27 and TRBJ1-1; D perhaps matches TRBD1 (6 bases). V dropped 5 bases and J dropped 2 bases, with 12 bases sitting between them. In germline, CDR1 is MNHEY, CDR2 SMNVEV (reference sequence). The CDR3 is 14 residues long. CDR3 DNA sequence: TGTGCCAGCAGTAACCAGGGGTTCAACACTGAAGCTTTCTTT. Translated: CASSNQGFNTEAFF.